These 26 T cell receptor beta chains originate from one sample sequenced in a study of beta chain features in type 1 diabetes. Since all of the isolated RNA was reverse transcribed, expressed TCRB transcripts were what got sequenced. The method was immunoSEQ multiplex PCR; TCRdb's version includes in-frame clones alone and lacks a portion of them. The sample yields 300,000 or so clones, roughly 8% seen once. Sequenced material: central memory CD4+ T cells from blood. Source of these receptors: a woman aged 18-29 years in good health.

This clone has a handful of counts. The V and J genes are TRBV19 and TRBJ1-1, with D unresolved. Germline lookup yields CDR1 LNHDA and CDR2 SQIVND (reference sequence). The CDR3 runs to 14 residues. Deletions cut 4 bases from V and 0 bases from J, with 9 bases between. The CDR3 coding sequence is TGTGCCAGTAGTAAAAGTCGAATGAACACTGAAGCTTTCTTT. This gives the protein CASSKSRMNTEAFF.

This clone showed up many times. The chain employs TRBV7-9 and TRBJ2-7; 12 nucleotides agree with TRBD2. Trimming cost V 3 bases and J 4 bases; bases outside gene matches: 16. CDR3 length equals 19 residues. Germline CDR1 reads SEHNR; CDR2 reads FQNEAQ (reference sequence). CDR3 loop: CASSFSLAGGPYPLYEQYF. The CDR3, as DNA: TGTGCCAGCAGCTTCTCCCTAGCGGGAGGGCCCTATCCATTGTACGAGCAGTACTTC.

CDR3 DNA sequence: TGTGCCAGCAGTCAGGGGCTCTCTGGAAACACCATATATTTT. It specifies CASSQGLSGNTIYF. The chain combines TRBV7-2 with TRBJ1-3, with D perhaps matching TRBD1 (6 bases). V was cut by 6 bases and J by 0 bases, with 9 bases left in between. Looked up from germline, CDR1 is SGHTA and CDR2 is FQGNSA. This CDR3 is built from 14 residues. Combining the CDR3 with reference TRBV7-2 and TRBJ1-3 gives the whole variable domain GAGVSQSPSNKVTEKGKDVELRCDPISGHTALYWYRQSLGQGLEFLIYFQGNSAPDKSGLPSDRFSAERTGGSVSTLTIQRTQQEDSAVYLCASSQGLSGNTIYFGEGSWLTVV.

V is TRBV6-1 and J is TRBJ2-7, with 11 bases fitting TRBD2. V lost 1 base and J lost 4; bases outside the gene matches: 3. There are 15 residues in the CDR3. In germline, CDR1 is MNHNS, CDR2 SASEGT. The CDR3 region is CASSEVSSGRYEQYF. DNA for the CDR3: TGTGCCAGCAGTGAAGTGTCTAGCGGGAGGTACGAGCAGTACTTC.

This clone was counted a few times. The chain joins TRBV5-6 to TRBJ2-1; 11 positions match TRBD2. The CDR3 sequence is 15 residues long. V shed 1 base, J shed 6 bases, and the junction held 3 bases outside the gene matches. From germline, CDR1 is SGHDT and CDR2 YYEEEE. CDR3 region: CASSLSLAGVNEQFF. The DNA for the CDR3 is TGTGCCAGCAGCTTGTCACTAGCGGGGGTCAATGAGCAGTTCTTC.

There are many counts of this clone. DNA for the CDR3: TGTGCCAGCAGCCCGGGACTGGGTTACAATGAGCAGTTCTTC. Its translation: CASSPGLGYNEQFF. V usage is TRBV11-3 and J usage is TRBJ2-1; D may be TRBD2 (6 bases). Germline V gives CDR1 SGHNT, CDR2 YENEEA. V was clipped by 5 bases and J by 4 bases, with 12 bases between them. The CDR3 runs to 14 residues.

The rearrangement links TRBV7-2 to TRBJ2-7; 7 positions match TRBD2. V dropped 4 bases and J dropped 2; count of bases not matched to a gene: 8. Germline V gives CDR1 SGHTA, CDR2 FQGNSA. CDR3 length: 15 residues. The CDR3 nucleotides read TGTGCCAGCAGCTCGCATGCGGGAGTTCCCTACGAGCAGTACTTC. Protein: CASSSHAGVPYEQYF.

Comment on this clone: The junction and the germline gene differ at one end; a read error may be behind it. The CDR3 spells CASSLVLGGRAQNIQYF. The CDR3 bases are TGTGCCAGCAGCTTAGTTTTAGGTGGGAGAGCCCAAAACATTCAGTACTTC. The chain links TRBV7-2 to TRBJ2-4, with a possible D match to TRBD2 (5 bases). This CDR3 contains 17 residues. Germline V gives CDR1 SGHTA, CDR2 FQGNSA. The full variable domain, in which reference TRBV7-2 and TRBJ2-4 provide the parts outside the CDR3, is GAGVSQSPSNKVTEKGKDVELRCDPISGHTALYWYRQSLGQGLEFLIYFQGNSAPDKSGLPSDRFSAERTGGSVSTLTIQRTQQEDSAVYLCASSLVLGGRAQNIQYFGAGTRLSVL.

This clone was detected a few times. Here the CDR3 DNA reads TGTGCCAGCAGTACTGATGTGCTTAATGAGCAGTTCTTC. Amino acids: CASSTDVLNEQFF. This sequence joins TRBV7-9 and TRBJ2-1; D is unclear. Trimming pared 6 bases from V and 7 bases from J, leaving 13 bases between. The germline V gene has CDR1 SEHNR and CDR2 FQNEAQ (reference sequence). The CDR3 totals 13 residues.

Notes on this clone: Within the sample, other DNA sequences also encode this same CDR3. The genes are TRBV28 and TRBJ2-5; D is uncertain. Trimming removed 5 bases from V and 2 bases from J, with 3 bases in between. The V gene's germline CDR1 is MDHEN and CDR2 SYDVKM. The CDR3 contains 11 residues. The CDR3 nucleotides are TGTGCCAGCAGTCGACAAGAGACCCAGTACTTC. Residues: CASSRQETQYF.

This clone has just a few counts. The chain is built from TRBV18 and TRBJ2-1, with D perhaps matching TRBD2 (6 bases). Trimming cost V 3 bases and J 8 bases, with 14 bases left between them. Germline V gene data show CDR1 as KGHSH and CDR2 as LQKENI. The CDR3 spans 14 residues. DNA of the CDR3: TGTGCCAGCTCACCGGGACTTGTCTCGGATGAGCAGTTCTTC. Protein sequence: CASSPGLVSDEQFF. Based on the CDR3 plus reference TRBV18 and TRBJ2-1, the full variable domain is NAGVMQNPRHLVRRRGQEARLRCSPMKGHSHVYWYRQLPEEGLKFMVYLQKENIIDESGMPKERFSAEFPKEGPSILRIQQVVRGDSAAYFCASSPGLVSDEQFFGPGTRLTVL.

On this clone: Additional DNA sequences in this sample encode the identical CDR3. This chain links TRBV18 with TRBJ2-7; 10 bases map to TRBD1. The CDR3 extends over 15 amino acids. In germline, CDR1 is KGHSH, CDR2 LQKENI. V shed 3 bases and J 2 bases; nucleotides not matched to a gene: 4. Written as DNA, the CDR3 is TGTGCCAGCTCACCCCCGGGACAGGGGACCTACGAGCAGTACTTC. It specifies CASSPPGQGTYEQYF.

This rearrangement joins TRBV9 to TRBJ2-5; D might be TRBD1 (6 bases). Per germline, CDR1 SGDLS and CDR2 YYNGEE. The CDR3 length is 15 residues. The V end was cut by 2 bases, the J end by 0 bases, with 11 bases between. CDR3 residues: CASSVLGQNQETQYF. DNA of the CDR3: TGTGCCAGCAGCGTCCTCGGACAGAACCAAGAGACCCAGTACTTC.

This clone appeared a few times. This sequence joins TRBV5-8 and TRBJ1-2; tentative D call: TRBD1 (5 bases). Germline assignment: CDR1 SGHTS and CDR2 YDEGEE. The ends were cut back, 5 bases at V and 5 bases at J, with 13 bases in the middle. The CDR3 spans 13 residues. This CDR3 reads CASSFRTLYGYTF. The DNA of the CDR3 is TGTGCCAGCAGTTTCAGGACACTGTATGGCTACACCTTC.

This chain uses TRBV20-1 with TRBJ2-1; a weak D match, TRBD2 (5 bases). Trimming shortened V by 6 bases and J by 9 bases, and 12 bases separated the two germline ends. This CDR3 region has 11 residues. Germline assignment: CDR1 DFQATT and CDR2 SNEGSKA (reference sequence). For the CDR3, the DNA is TGCAGTGCCGGCTGGGAGATTGAGCAGTTCTTC. Protein: CSAGWEIEQFF.

The chain carries TRBV20-1 and TRBJ1-1, with 7 bases lining up with TRBD1. CDR1 DFQATT and CDR2 SNEGSKA come from the germline V gene (reference sequence). V shed 5 bases, J shed 13 bases, and the junction held 7 bases outside the gene matches. CDR3 length equals 10 residues. The CDR3 DNA reads as TGCAGTGCTTTGCGGACAGGTCTTTTCTTT. It encodes CSALRTGLFF.

This chain joins TRBV6-1 and TRBJ2-1; weak D call: TRBD2 (6 bases). The CDR3 is 14 residues long. CDR1 is MNHNS and CDR2 is SASEGT in the germline V gene. Deletions cut 10 bases from V and 7 bases from J, with 20 bases between. The CDR3 bases are TGTGCCATCACCGGGAATGTTGGGGGGAATGAGCAGTTCTTC. This sequence encodes CAITGNVGGNEQFF.

The CDR3 loop is CASSQEGHGAFF. DNA for the CDR3: TGCGCCAGCAGCCAAGAGGGCCATGGGGCTTTCTTT. The chain is built from TRBV4-3 and TRBJ1-1; D remains ambiguous. The V gene's germline CDR1 is LGHNA and CDR2 YSLEER. Trimming left V 0 bases short and J 11 bases short, with 10 bases between. The CDR3 has 12 amino acids.

This clone was seen a few times. This chain's CDR3 is CASSGSGQGYGYTF. CDR3 in DNA: TGTGCCAGCAGTGGTTCGGGACAGGGGTATGGCTACACCTTC. The chain couples TRBV28 to TRBJ1-2; 10 bases align to TRBD1. Germline CDR1 MDHEN, CDR2 SYDVKM. Unmatched junction bases numbered 5, after V lost 5 bases and J lost 5 bases. This CDR3 is built from 14 residues.

This clone was recorded a few times. The rearrangement joins TRBV7-2 to TRBJ2-5, with unresolved D. CDR3 size: 14 residues. Trimming removed 5 bases from V and 1 base from J, with 11 bases in between. Germline CDR1 SGHTA, CDR2 FQGNSA. The CDR3 spells CASSLGNGQETQYF. The CDR3 DNA reads as TGTGCCAGCAGCCTAGGAAACGGCCAAGAGACCCAGTACTTC.

The rearrangement links TRBV10-3 to TRBJ2-2; no clear D. The CDR3 has 12 amino acids. Germline V gene sequence: CDR1 ENHRY, CDR2 SYGVKD. V was trimmed by 8 bases and J by 3 bases, leaving 7 bases between them. CDR3 DNA: TGTGCCATCGCGTCGGACACCGGGGAGCTGTTTTTT. Protein: CAIASDTGELFF.

In this sample, this clone turned up a few times. This chain connects TRBV18 to TRBJ2-1; 8 bases are shared with TRBD2. In germline, CDR1 is KGHSH, CDR2 LQKENI. V was clipped by 3 bases and J by 6 bases; unmatched bases: 7. This CDR3 has 15 amino acids. The CDR3 spells CASSPGSGSFNEQFF. The DNA for the CDR3 is TGTGCCAGCTCACCTGGAAGCGGGAGTTTCAATGAGCAGTTCTTC.

J is TRBJ1-2 and V is TRBV2; no reliable D call. The CDR3 contains 14 residues. Germline V lookup: CDR1 SNHLY, CDR2 FYNNEI. V was trimmed by 7 bases and J by 2 bases, leaving 14 bases between them. CDR3 bases: TGTGCCAGCATCCCTGATGAAAAAAACTATGGCTACACCTTC. Encoded protein: CASIPDEKNYGYTF.

A few counts support this clone. V gene TRBV7-3 combines with J gene TRBJ2-2; D gene uncertain. Deletions cut 1 base from V and 3 bases from J, with 0 bases between. CDR3 size: 12 residues. The germline V gene encodes CDR1 SGHTA and CDR2 FQGTGA. This chain's CDR3 is CASSLNTGELFF. The CDR3 DNA reads as TGTGCCAGCAGCTTAAACACCGGGGAGCTGTTTTTT.

CDR3 in amino acids: CASSVLPGQPTDTQYF. CDR3 coding DNA: TGTGCCAGCAGCGTCCTACCGGGACAGCCCACAGATACGCAGTATTTT. The chain links TRBV9 to TRBJ2-3; 7 positions agree with TRBD1. CDR1 and CDR2 from the germline V gene are SGDLS and YYNGEE. The CDR3 is 16 amino acids. J gave up 2 bases and V 2 bases, and 8 bases lay outside the gene matches.

This clone turned up a few times. The genes are TRBV7-9 and TRBJ2-5; 10 positions agree with TRBD2. The CDR3 spans 15 residues. Germline assignment: CDR1 SEHNR and CDR2 FQNEAQ (reference sequence). The junction had 7 bases not matched to a gene; V was cut back by 5 bases and J by 4 bases. CDR3 sequence reads: CASSTPSGRRETQYF. DNA of the CDR3: TGTGCCAGCAGCACCCCTAGCGGGAGAAGAGAGACCCAGTACTTC. The variable domain in full, completed from reference TRBV7-9 and TRBJ2-5, reads DTGVSQNPRHKITKRGQNVTFRCDPISEHNRLYWYRQTLGQGPEFLTYFQNEAQLEKSRLLSDRFSAERPKGSFSTLEIQRTEQGDSAMYLCASSTPSGRRETQYFGPGTRLLVL.